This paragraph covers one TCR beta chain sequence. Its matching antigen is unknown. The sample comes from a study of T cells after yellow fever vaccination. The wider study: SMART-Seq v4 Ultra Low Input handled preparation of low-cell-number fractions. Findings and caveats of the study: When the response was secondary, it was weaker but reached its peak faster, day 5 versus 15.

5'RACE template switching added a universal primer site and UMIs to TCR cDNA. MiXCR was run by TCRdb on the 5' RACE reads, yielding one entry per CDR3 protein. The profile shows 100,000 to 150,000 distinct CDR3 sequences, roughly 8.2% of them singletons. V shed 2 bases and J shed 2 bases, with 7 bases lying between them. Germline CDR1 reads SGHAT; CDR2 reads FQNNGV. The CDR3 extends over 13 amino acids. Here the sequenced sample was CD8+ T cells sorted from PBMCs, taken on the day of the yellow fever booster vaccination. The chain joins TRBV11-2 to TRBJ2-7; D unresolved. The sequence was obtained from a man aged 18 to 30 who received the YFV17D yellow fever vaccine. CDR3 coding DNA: TGTGCCAGCAGCTTACTCTCGACCTACGAGCAGTACTTC. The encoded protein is CASSLLSTYEQYF.